This T cell receptor beta chain is from a study of identical twins (dated by TCRdb to 2016 to 2017). Background on the whole study: To test whether fetal clonotypes persist, the study used deep sequencing on TCR alpha and beta repertoires from monozygotic twins, unrelated adults of various ages, and cord blood. To rule out contamination, replicate twin experiments were performed at different times with different library preparation protocols. The study at large found these results: Excess twin sharing in beta out-of-frame sequences was weaker because fewer shared sequences lowered the signal-to-noise ratio. Recombination models systematically underestimated out-of-frame TCR alpha sharing in monozygotic twins but agreed with sharing between unrelated individuals. Conclusions relied on cross-sectional statistical analysis, since the same donors could not be followed over many years. Invariant T cells such as MAIT and iNKT could partly confound zero-insertion analyses, although diverse VJ usage argued against such confounding for most clonotypes. Compared with coincidental sharing between unrelated individuals, out-of-frame TCR alpha sequences shared between twins showed an excess of sequences with low generation probability. Abundant cord blood beta clonotypes had fewer insertions, young adult naive repertoires showed a similar but weaker trend, and memory repertoires showed no such trend.

For CDR1 and CDR2, the germline V gene lists SGHVS and FQNEAQ. V sheds 5 bases and J sheds 0 bases, leaving 13 bases between their ends. From the cysteine through the phenylalanine, the CDR3 covers 16 amino acids. The CDR3 DNA has 48 bases and is translated from base 1. Library preparation employed 5' RACE. This sample was sequenced with an Illumina HiSeq 2000. A universal primer binding site was added through template switching, and the final cDNA carried a unique molecular identifier so that TCR cDNA molecules could be counted accurately. Specific primers in the conserved constant-segment region were used to synthesize first-strand cDNA for the TCR alpha and beta chains. Each cDNA library was double barcoded, with a SMART-Mk sample barcode plus Illumina barcodes, to control for contamination. TruSeq adapter sequences and Illumina sample barcodes were added in two successive PCR steps. Sequencing of the TCR alpha and beta cDNA libraries was done on the Illumina HiSeq platform using custom primers. The published analysis was carried out like this. MiGEC was used to process raw reads and extract unique molecular identifiers, and MiXCR was used to find CDR3 positions. For each individual, recombination models were inferred using an EM algorithm with the repgenHMM and IGoR tools. The tcR package in R was used for shared clonotype analysis, with sharing normalized by the product of cloneset sizes. To study raw recombination free of thymic and clonal selection effects, out-of-frame nonproductive sequences were analyzed. The public reads were run again by TCRdb, first through fastp at Q25 and then through MiXCR, and only productive beta chains were kept. Entries that share a CDR3 protein sequence are merged under the most common genes and DNA. V and J calls and clone size were set by TCRdb, not the authors. In this sample the table shows some 590,000 distinct CDR3 sequences, nearly 10% of which occur a single time. The ten most abundant clones make up 2.5% to 3% of the sample.

This clonotype was observed a handful of times. Which antigen it targets is not known. No much larger clone exists at a distance of one base, and base qualities are not known. Every donor was a healthy Caucasian. The twin cohort consisted of three pairs of female monozygotic twins, all aged roughly 18 to 29 years. Peripheral blood mononuclear cells were the source from which RNA for the TCR libraries was isolated. The same sample was also studied in work on yellow fever vaccine responses in identical twins. The other study reports the following: According to the authors, the vaccine-induced T cell response in identical twins seemed to be partly convergent and partly specific to each individual. In identical twins, the study followed T cell clones that responded to the vaccine with precision.

The V and J segments used are TRBV7-8 and TRBJ2-2; matching of 5 bases hints at TRBD1 as the D gene. Sequencing was performed on PBMCs. The clonotype originates from a woman aged 18-29 years in good health. The CDR3 here reads CASSEDSLANTGELFF. The nucleotide sequence is given as TGTGCCAGCAGCGAAGACAGCCTCGCGAACACCGGGGAGCTGTTTTTT.